The entry below gives a single T cell receptor beta chain sequence along with its context. Other DNA variants within this sample encode the same CDR3. At a deep level, the assay was run. Once extracted for a subset, genomic DNA was divided evenly among several immunoSEQ plates. Unsorted PBMCs provided DNA that was sequenced on ten immunoSEQ deep assay plates. Generated by immunoSEQ multiplex PCR, the TCRdb table keeps only in-frame clones and is missing some. The sample has under 600,000 clones; approximately 79% are singletons. Germline values: CDR1 MDHEN, CDR2 SYDVKM. The CDR3 is made up of 15 amino acids. The trim removed 4 bases at V and 4 bases at J, leaving 6 bases unmatched. These data belong to a study of shared clonotypes between healthy human individuals.

The receptor's source is a woman between 35 and 50 years old in good health. Some clones in this sample may be carry-over from other donors' samples. Sequencing was carried out using PBMCs. V is TRBV28 and J is TRBJ1-1, with TRBD1 matching over 10 bases. DNA of the CDR3: TGTGCCAGCAGTTCGACAGGGGGCATCATCACTGAAGCTTTCTTT. Protein sequence: CASSSTGGIITEAFF. Drawing the rest from reference TRBV28 and TRBJ1-1, the complete variable domain is DVKVTQSSRYLVKRTGEKVFLECVQDMDHENMFWYRQDPGLGLRLIYFSYDVKMKEKGDIPEGYSVSREKKERFSLILESASTNQTSMYLCASSSTGGIITEAFFGQGTRLTVV.